This T cell receptor beta chain was observed in a study of long-term antiretroviral therapy in people with HIV (dated by TCRdb to between 2021 and 2024). Context from the whole study: The earliest samples were collected about a decade before the 2015 WHO recommendation for immediate ART, when ART was typically delayed until CD4 counts fell. A total of roughly 200 cryopreserved PBMC samples came from a few dozen adults with confirmed HIV infection and were collected serially over a mean of roughly six years (range 1-12). Eleven of the 30 participants with HIV were female. A retrospective serial study tested whether ART initiation and durable HIV suppression were associated with changes in peripheral blood TRB repertoire composition and diversity. No cross-contamination during QIAcube processing was seen in test extractions of a monoclonal T-cell line run alongside roughly 35 polyclonal samples.

Participants were included only if at least one PBMC sample before ART initiation and at least two post-ART samples were available. All participants with HIV were treated in the United States of America. Cryopreserved samples of roughly 0.85-11 million PBMC were thawed and washed before DNA extraction. At the time of the earliest PBMC sample, participants with HIV were aged between roughly 20 and 55 years. PBMC samples were contributed by each participant from 1-4 timepoints before ART initiation and 2-8 timepoints after ART initiation, with a median of 7 samples. Serial HIV viral load, CD4+ T-cell count, ART history and demographic data were obtained for every participant. A Qiagen kit on a QIAcube was used to extract genomic DNA from unsorted PBMC, with samples processed in batches of 12. As concerns this clone: Its antigen is still unknown. Base-call qualities are not available, and no considerably larger clone is one nucleotide away.

General study outcomes and caveats: The repertoire was dominated across all time points by expanded TRB clones identified before ART initiation, although this dominance was seen to fluctuate and to decrease in many PLHIV after ART. The samples were dated from about 2003 to 2017, and the ART regimens that were used may be less effective than current ART regimens. Starting ART was linked to a significant rise in TRB diversity, yet even with long-term ART the diversity remained significantly lower than in transplant donor controls. No data were available on ART adherence, viral resistance or therapy changes, limiting inferences about post-ART repertoire changes. Limited PBMC availability meant only the TCR beta chain was sequenced, without alpha chain pairing. CDR3 length ranges in HIV repertoires were narrower than in controls, and network structure suggested an antigen-experienced repertoire with only a slight naive shift after ART. Because pre-ART samples had limited cell numbers, profiling was done on unsorted PBMC rather than on sorted CD4+ and CD8+ T cells.

The immunoSEQ hsTCRB v3.0 assay was used at survey level resolution to sequence the TRB variable region. The targeted TRB sequencing depth was about 40,000-50,000 T-cell genomes per sample. TRB libraries were pooled and sequenced on an Illumina MiSeq using a v3 150-cycle kit. In the authors' own workflow: Repertoire analysis was run in R within a reproducible Nextflow workflow that covered QC, data transformation and analysis. LymphoSeq2, an R package for exploring AIRR-Seq data, was used to implement custom analyses. After excluding a few samples that yielded fewer than 5000 total TRB sequences, 150 to 200 HIV repertoires remained for analysis. Among the roughly 190 retained HIV repertoires, about 60 were collected before ART initiation and 120 to 140 were collected after ART initiation. Repertoires were downsampled to 5000 TRB nucleotide sequences, with summary statistics averaged over 100 downsampling iterations. TRB sequences were retained for analysis only if CDR3 regions of at least seven amino acids were present. Diversity was assessed using a clonality score derived from Shannon entropy and using the Gini coefficient. Repertoire networks linked the top 5000 CDR3 amino acid sequences whenever two sequences differed by an edit distance of one. For TRB CDR3 amino acid sequences, antigen specificity groups and MHC restriction were predicted with GLIPH2. To flag known CMV, EBV, HIV or tissue antigen associations, CDR3 amino acid sequences were matched against VDJdb and McPAS-TCR. Pre-ART, post-ART and control groups were compared with Wilcoxon signed-rank tests and Holm-Bonferroni correction. Imported from immuneACCESS, the table was reduced by TCRdb to in-frame sequences with V and J called. These copies leave out some clones; in studies compared against another copy, an unresolved V gene accounts for under half, and the cause of the remainder is not known. The D gene and trimming were derived from the DNA, and the V and J assignments and clone size from that table. The sample table records 30,000 to 40,000 clones; 70% to 90% of these occur just once. Of the sample, 4.4% is held by the ten largest clones.

This sample comprised unsorted PBMCs, obtained around 3.3 years after starting antiretroviral therapy. The receptor comes from a man aged 18 to 29 with HIV.

The nucleotide sequence is given as TGTGCCAGCTCACCGAGAGGGAACTATGGCTACACCTTC. It translates as CASSPRGNYGYTF. The chain uses TRBV18 and TRBJ1-2, with the identity of the D gene unclear. CDR1 and CDR2 are read off the germline V gene as KGHSH and LQKENI. CDR3 length: 13 amino acids, cysteine to phenylalanine. The sequence is cut down to CDR3 DNA, 39 bases in frame from base 1. V is cut by 3 bases and J by 2 bases, and the space between the germline ends is 7 bases.